The present T cell receptor beta chain was sequenced within a study of shared clonotypes between healthy human individuals. Study-level information: Three plates each covered CD4 naive and memory; CD8 naive two, CD8 memory one. Findings and caveats of the study: Compared with clonotypes that all four donors shared, non-shared clonotypes had lower generation probabilities. Represented diversity (both genetic and exposure-history) was limited by the small number of donors.

TCRdb's table, derived via immunoSEQ multiplex PCR, lists solely in-frame clones and lacks some. Found here are about 580,000 clones, roughly 98% of them singletons; the top ten hold approximately 0.33%. Germline values: CDR1 SGHVS, CDR2 FNYEAQ. CDR3 length equals 14 residues. With 5 bases clipped from V and 3 bases from J, the junction kept 5 bases outside the gene matches. About this clone itself: Its target is not known.

Naive CD8 cells comprised CD45RO-negative, CCR7-positively selected cells, excluding terminally differentiated effector memory CD45RA+ cells. V and J are TRBV7-6 and TRBJ2-7, with 9 bases fitting TRBD2. The sequenced material came from naive CD8+ T cells sorted from blood. The source of this sequence is a man aged 25-45 years in good health. The CDR3 is CASSSSGGGYEQYF. CDR3 in DNA: TGTGCCAGCAGCAGTAGCGGGGGCGGCTACGAGCAGTACTTC.